What follows are 28 T cell receptor beta chains derived from one specimen sequenced in a study of blood T cell repertoires in COVID-19. Sequencing used immunoSEQ multiplex PCR; TCRdb keeps in-frame clones, though not all of them. The sample lists about 180,000 clones, about 80% occurring once. Sample: peripheral blood. The origin of the receptors is a human donor in a cohort sampled during active COVID-19.

The chain couples TRBV28 to TRBJ2-7; 9 bases align to TRBD2. This CDR3 spans 15 amino acids. CDR1 is MDHEN, CDR2 SYDVKM, per germline. The V and J ends lost 6 bases and 5 bases, in that order; junction bases with no gene match: 11. Written as DNA, the CDR3 is TGTGCCAGCAGCTTAGGGGGGGCTAGCGGGGACGAGCAGTACTTC. This sequence encodes CASSLGGASGDEQYF.

A word on this clone: Relative to the germline gene, one junction end is altered; a read error may explain this. The chain links TRBV23-1 to TRBJ2-6; 10 bases agree with TRBD1. TRBV23-1 is flagged as an ORF with uncertain function. This CDR3 has 21 residues. CDR3 DNA: TGCGCCAGCTGTCAACTCTGGGGGCACGGGACAGGGGTCTCTGGGGCCAACGTCCTGACTTTC. It yields the protein CASCQLWGHGTGVSGANVLTF.

This clone has only a few counts. The J gene is TRBJ2-5, the V gene TRBV4-1; tentative D call: TRBD1 (6 bases). V lost 2 bases and J lost 2, with 18 bases in between. CDR3 length: 17 residues. Germline V gene lookup returns CDR1 MGHRA and CDR2 YSYEKL. CDR3 bases: TGCGCCAGCAGCCAATTGGACAGTGGGTCCTATCAAGAGACCCAGTACTTC. It yields the protein CASSQLDSGSYQETQYF.

The sample holds a few counts of this clone. The V and J genes are TRBV5-4 and TRBJ1-6, with 11 positions matching TRBD1. The V gene's germline CDR1 is SGHNT and CDR2 YYREEE (reference sequence). J gave up 14 bases and V 2 bases, and 9 bases lay outside the gene matches. The CDR3 length is 15 residues. CDR3 coding DNA: TGTGCCAGCAGCTTTACCGGGACAGGGGGATTGTCCCTCCACTTT. Its translation: CASSFTGTGGLSLHF.

The rearrangement links TRBV12-3 or TRBV12-4 to TRBJ1-2; D might be TRBD1 (6 bases). V gave up 5 bases and J gave up 10 bases, with 11 bases separating them. The CDR3 contains 11 residues. The CDR3 bases are TGTGCCAGCAGTGCCGGACAGATCTACACCTTC. It encodes CASSAGQIYTF.

The V and J genes are TRBV19 and TRBJ1-2; D remains ambiguous. The CDR3 loop spans 12 amino acids. Trimming took off 6 bases at V and 8 bases at J, with 13 bases between the two ends. Germline CDR1 LNHDA, CDR2 SQIVND (reference sequence). The CDR3 DNA is TGTGCCAGTAGATGGACGACGGGAGGCTACACCTTC. This gives the protein CASRWTTGGYTF.

This clone came up a few times. The CDR3 sequence: CASSPGTVGNQPQHF. In DNA, the CDR3 is TGTGCCAGCAGCCCCGGGACAGTAGGCAATCAGCCCCAGCATTTT. The chain combines TRBV7-2 with TRBJ1-5; 7 bases are shared with TRBD1. The germline V gene has CDR1 SGHTA and CDR2 FQGNSA. The CDR3 spans 15 residues. V lost 5 bases and J lost 2; bases outside the gene matches: 6.

This chain connects TRBV29-1 to TRBJ2-3, with D perhaps matching TRBD1 (5 bases). This CDR3 has 12 amino acids. CDR1 and CDR2 (germline): SQVTM, ANQGSEA. V dropped 7 bases and J dropped 3 bases, with 11 bases sitting between them. As DNA, the CDR3 is TGCAGCGGCCGGCAGGGAACAGATACGCAGTATTTT. Translated, it gives CSGRQGTDTQYF.

The V and J genes are TRBV19 and TRBJ1-1; D not certain. Trimming stripped 3 bases from V and 4 bases from J, with 9 bases between. CDR1 LNHDA and CDR2 SQIVND come from the germline V gene (reference sequence). The CDR3 has 13 residues. CDR3 in DNA: TGTGCCAGTAGTATTGTGTCGGGCACTGAAGCTTTCTTT. Its translation is CASSIVSGTEAFF.

The chain links TRBV5-6 to TRBJ2-3; 10 bases map to TRBD1. V was clipped by 3 bases and J by 2 bases; unmatched bases: 6. The CDR3 consists of 16 residues. Per germline, CDR1 SGHDT and CDR2 YYEEEE. CDR3 residues: CASSWAGQGYTDTQYF. CDR3 nucleotide sequence: TGTGCCAGCAGCTGGGCGGGACAGGGGTACACAGATACGCAGTATTTT.

The gene calls are TRBV11-2 and TRBJ2-7; the match to TRBD1 covers 8 bases. The CDR3 loop spans 14 amino acids. J gave up 5 bases and V 5 bases, and 8 bases lay outside the gene matches. Germline CDR1 and CDR2: SGHAT and FQNNGV. CDR3 protein: CASSLDRVQDEQYF. The CDR3 DNA reads as TGTGCCAGCAGCCTGGACAGGGTTCAGGACGAGCAGTACTTC. The complete variable domain, with remaining parts taken from reference TRBV11-2 and TRBJ2-7, reads EAGVAQSPRYKIIEKRQSVAFWCNPISGHATLYWYQQILGQGPKLLIQFQNNGVVDDSQLPKDRFSAERLKGVDSTLKIQPAKLEDSAVYLCASSLDRVQDEQYFGPGTRLTVT.

The chain has TRBV28 and TRBJ2-3; D uncertain. Germline V lookup: CDR1 MDHEN, CDR2 SYDVKM. With 3 bases removed from V and 2 bases from J, the gap between germline ends came to 15 bases. The CDR3 contains 16 residues. The DNA for the CDR3 is TGTGCCAGCAGTTTCCCTAGGTACCCCTCCACAGATACGCAGTATTTT. This translates into CASSFPRYPSTDTQYF. The full variable domain, with the rest looked up from reference TRBV28 and TRBJ2-3, is DVKVTQSSRYLVKRTGEKVFLECVQDMDHENMFWYRQDPGLGLRLIYFSYDVKMKEKGDIPEGYSVSREKKERFSLILESASTNQTSMYLCASSFPRYPSTDTQYFGPGTRLTVL.

The V call is TRBV19, the J call TRBJ1-3; D is uncertain. From germline, CDR1 is LNHDA and CDR2 SQIVND (reference sequence). V lost 6 bases and J 0 bases, leaving 9 bases between the germline ends. The CDR3 is 14 amino acids. The DNA for the CDR3 is TGTGCCAGTAGGGCCCCGGGCTCTGGAAACACCATATATTTT. As protein: CASRAPGSGNTIYF.

The chain couples TRBV6-1 to TRBJ2-7; TRBD2 matches 13 bases. J lost 2 bases, V lost 4 bases, and 5 bases had no gene match. This CDR3 has 16 amino acids. Germline V lookup: CDR1 MNHNS, CDR2 SASEGT. CDR3 sequence: CASSGAGTSGTYEQYF. The CDR3 region has the DNA TGTGCCAGCAGTGGGGCCGGGACTAGCGGGACCTACGAGCAGTACTTC.

The chain couples TRBV10-1 to TRBJ2-3; 10 nucleotides align to TRBD2. V was pared by 4 bases and J by 9 bases, with 4 bases of the junction left unmatched. Germline V gives CDR1 WNHNN, CDR2 SYGVQD (reference sequence). This CDR3 spans 13 amino acids. CDR3 DNA: TGCGCCAGCAGTGCTAGCGGGGGTGGGACGCAGTATTTT. Protein sequence: CASSASGGGTQYF.

This clone appeared once. The chain links TRBV29-1 to TRBJ1-1; no firm D call. The CDR3 length is 14 residues. Germline assignment: CDR1 SQVTM and CDR2 ANQGSEA. V was pared by 3 bases and J by 1 base, with 12 bases between. Here the CDR3 reads CSVERQGRNTEAFF. CDR3 DNA sequence: TGCAGCGTTGAGCGGCAAGGGAGGAACACTGAAGCTTTCTTT.

The chain carries TRBV3-1 (or the pseudogene TRBV3-2) and TRBJ2-2; D might be TRBD1 (6 bases). This CDR3 is built from 12 residues. Germline CDR1 is LGHDT and CDR2 is YNNKEL (reference sequence). Trimming left V 7 bases short and J 3 bases short, with 6 bases between. CDR3 sequence (DNA): TGTGCCAGCAACAGGGACACCGGGGAGCTGTTTTTT. This gives the protein CASNRDTGELFF.

The V call is TRBV5-4, the J call TRBJ2-3, with 10 bases matching TRBD2. The germline V gene has CDR1 SGHNT and CDR2 YYREEE (reference sequence). CDR3 length: 16 residues. The junction had 6 bases not matched to a gene; V was cut back by 4 bases and J by 1 base. The CDR3 loop reads CASSGTGTSGTDTQYF. CDR3 DNA: TGTGCCAGCAGCGGAACCGGGACTAGCGGCACAGATACGCAGTATTTT.

V usage is TRBV10-3 and J usage is TRBJ1-6; D is unclear. Looked up from germline, CDR1 is ENHRY and CDR2 is SYGVKD. This CDR3 spans 14 amino acids. V was pared by 4 bases and J by 7 bases, with 11 bases between. The CDR3 loop is CAISGAEGNSPLHF. CDR3 in DNA: TGTGCCATCAGTGGGGCAGAGGGAAATTCACCCCTCCACTTT.

The chain joins TRBV7-2 to TRBJ2-7; 9 bases map to TRBD1. The CDR3 contains 15 residues. Germline lookup yields CDR1 SGHTA and CDR2 FQGNSA. The trim removed 5 bases at V and 4 bases at J, leaving 9 bases unmatched. The CDR3 coding sequence is TGTGCCAGCAGCGTGACCGGGACAGGGTTTTACGAGCAGTACTTC. It is translated as CASSVTGTGFYEQYF.

V is TRBV27 and J is TRBJ2-7, with 8 bases fitting TRBD2. Germline CDR1 is MNHEY and CDR2 is SMNVEV (reference sequence). The junction had 8 bases not matched to a gene; V was cut back by 3 bases and J by 1 base. The CDR3 is made up of 16 amino acids. The CDR3: CASSLGSGMYSYEQYF. CDR3 bases: TGTGCCAGCAGTTTGGGTAGCGGGATGTATTCCTACGAGCAGTACTTC.

V gene TRBV6-2 or TRBV6-3 combines with J gene TRBJ2-7; 12 bases are shared with TRBD2. Germline values: CDR1 MNHEY, CDR2 SVGEGT. V was clipped by 0 bases and J by 1 base; unmatched bases: 7. The CDR3 runs 18 residues. DNA of the CDR3: TGTGCCAGCAGTTACTCGACTAGCGGGAGAAGAAGTTCCTACGAGCAGTACTTC. It yields the protein CASSYSTSGRRSSYEQYF.

The chain combines TRBV5-1 with TRBJ2-1, with 11 bases fitting TRBD2. From germline, CDR1 is SGHRS and CDR2 YFSETQ. The CDR3 runs to 15 residues. V shed 5 bases and J 8 bases; nucleotides not matched to a gene: 9. CDR3 coding DNA: TGCGCCAGCAGACTAGCGGGAGAATCCCTCTATGAGCAGTTCTTC. It is translated as CASRLAGESLYEQFF. The full variable domain, in which reference TRBV5-1 and TRBJ2-1 provide the parts outside the CDR3, is KAGVTQTPRYLIKTRGQQVTLSCSPISGHRSVSWYQQTPGQGLQFLFEYFSETQRNKGNFPGRFSGRQFSNSRSEMNVSTLELGDSALYLCASRLAGESLYEQFFGPGTRLTVL.

The V gene is TRBV2, the J gene TRBJ2-1, with 10 positions matching TRBD2. Germline assignment: CDR1 SNHLY and CDR2 FYNNEI. The V segment lost 7 bases and the J segment 12 bases; nucleotides outside the gene matches: 12. This CDR3 spans 14 amino acids. The CDR3 reads CASNSRTSGGGQFF. DNA of the CDR3: TGTGCCAGCAACTCTAGGACTAGCGGCGGGGGGCAGTTCTTC.

This chain joins TRBV6-5 and TRBJ1-1; 9 positions agree with TRBD1. This CDR3 contains 14 residues. The germline CDR1 and CDR2 sequences are MNHEY and SVGAGI. With 7 bases clipped from V and 2 bases from J, the junction kept 5 bases outside the gene matches. In DNA form, the CDR3 reads TGTGCCAGCACCCACACAGGGGGCAACACTGAAGCTTTCTTT. This encodes CASTHTGGNTEAFF.

The V and J genes are TRBV7-9 and TRBJ1-1; TRBD1 matches 11 bases. The germline V gene encodes CDR1 SEHNR and CDR2 FQNEAQ (reference sequence). Trimming took 5 bases from V and 3 from J; bases not matched to a gene: 8. This CDR3 is built from 16 residues. CDR3 sequence reads: CASSPWTGGWDTEAFF. Written as DNA, the CDR3 is TGTGCCAGCAGCCCCTGGACAGGGGGCTGGGACACTGAAGCTTTCTTT.

This clone came up once. The J gene is TRBJ2-7, the V gene TRBV12-3 or TRBV12-4, with D possibly matching TRBD1 (6 bases). V was cut by 6 bases and J by 2 bases, with 8 bases left in between. The CDR3 spans 12 residues. CDR3 coding DNA: TGTGCCAGCAGAAACAGGGCCTACGAGCAGTACTTC. As protein: CASRNRAYEQYF.

The chain employs TRBV7-6 and TRBJ2-7; D possibly corresponds to TRBD2 (5 bases). CDR1 and CDR2 from the germline V gene are SGHVS and FNYEAQ. This CDR3 contains 15 residues. The V end lost 5 bases, the J end lost 0 bases, and 14 bases lay between the germline ends. This CDR3 is CASSPGRGGSYEQYF. The DNA of the CDR3 is TGTGCCAGCAGCCCAGGTCGGGGTGGCTCCTACGAGCAGTACTTC.